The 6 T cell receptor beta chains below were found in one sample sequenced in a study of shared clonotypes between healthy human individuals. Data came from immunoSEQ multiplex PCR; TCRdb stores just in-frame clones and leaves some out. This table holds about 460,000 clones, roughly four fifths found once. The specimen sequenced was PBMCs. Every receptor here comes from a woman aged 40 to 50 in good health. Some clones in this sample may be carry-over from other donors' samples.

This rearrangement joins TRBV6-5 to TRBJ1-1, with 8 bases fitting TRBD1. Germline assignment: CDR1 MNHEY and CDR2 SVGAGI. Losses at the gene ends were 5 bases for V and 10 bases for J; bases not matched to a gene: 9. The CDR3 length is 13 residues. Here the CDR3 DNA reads TGTGCCAGCAGTCCTAGACAGGGGAGGGGAGCTTTCTTT. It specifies CASSPRQGRGAFF.

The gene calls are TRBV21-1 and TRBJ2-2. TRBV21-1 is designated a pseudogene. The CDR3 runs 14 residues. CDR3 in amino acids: CASSSGRNTGELFF. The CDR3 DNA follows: TGTGCCAGCAGCTCTGGTCGGAACACCGGGGAGCTGTTTTTT.

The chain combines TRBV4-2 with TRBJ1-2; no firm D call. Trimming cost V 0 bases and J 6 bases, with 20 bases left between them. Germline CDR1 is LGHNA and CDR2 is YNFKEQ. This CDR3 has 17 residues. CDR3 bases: TGTGCCAGCAGCCAAGATGGTGCAGTAGGGATCCGGAATGGCTACACCTTC. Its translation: CASSQDGAVGIRNGYTF.

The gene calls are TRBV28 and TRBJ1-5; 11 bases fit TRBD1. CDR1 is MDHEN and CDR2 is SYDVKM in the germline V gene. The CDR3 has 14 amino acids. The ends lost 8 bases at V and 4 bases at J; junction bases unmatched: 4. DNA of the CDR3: TGTGCCAGCGGCCGGGACAGGGGGAATCAGCCCCAGCATTTT. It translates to CASGRDRGNQPQHF.

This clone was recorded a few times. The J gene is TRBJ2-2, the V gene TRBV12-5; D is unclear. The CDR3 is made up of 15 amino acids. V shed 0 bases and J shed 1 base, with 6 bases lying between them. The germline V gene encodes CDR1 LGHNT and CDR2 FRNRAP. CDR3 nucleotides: TGTGCTAGTGGTTTGGTACTCGGGAACACCGGGGAGCTGTTTTTT. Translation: CASGLVLGNTGELFF. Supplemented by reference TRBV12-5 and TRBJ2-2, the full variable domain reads DARVTQTPRHKVTEMGQEVTMRCQPILGHNTVFWYRQTMMQGLELLAYFRNRAPLDDSGMPKDRFSAEMPDATLATLKIQPSEPRDSAVYFCASGLVLGNTGELFFGEGSRLTVL.

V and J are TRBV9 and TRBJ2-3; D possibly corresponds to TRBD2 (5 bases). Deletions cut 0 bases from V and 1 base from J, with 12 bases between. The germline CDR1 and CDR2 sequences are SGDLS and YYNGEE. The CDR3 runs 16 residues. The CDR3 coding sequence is TGTGCCAGCAGCGTAGGGGAGAACCCGGGCACAGATACGCAGTATTTT. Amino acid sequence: CASSVGENPGTDTQYF.